This TCR beta chain was profiled in a study of blood T cell repertoires in COVID-19. The authors' processing: Amplification with reference gene primers provided the estimates of nucleated cell counts. TCRdb keeps only in-frame clones here, not all; method: immunoSEQ multiplex PCR. Clone size and V and J calls were adopted from that table, with D and trimming inferred from the DNA. Of about 200,000 clones listed, roughly 86% are singletons. The ends were cut back, 5 bases at V and 2 bases at J, with 9 bases in the middle. Germline V gives CDR1 ENHRY, CDR2 SYGVKD. The CDR3 spans 14 residues. The sequencing input was peripheral blood. The sequence was collected from a woman aged 45-65 years with active or convalescent COVID-19. The rearrangement joins TRBV10-3 to TRBJ2-2, with D uncertain. CDR3 residues: CAISRHRNTGELFF. Here the CDR3 DNA reads TGTGCCATCAGTCGCCACAGAAACACCGGGGAGCTGTTTTTT.